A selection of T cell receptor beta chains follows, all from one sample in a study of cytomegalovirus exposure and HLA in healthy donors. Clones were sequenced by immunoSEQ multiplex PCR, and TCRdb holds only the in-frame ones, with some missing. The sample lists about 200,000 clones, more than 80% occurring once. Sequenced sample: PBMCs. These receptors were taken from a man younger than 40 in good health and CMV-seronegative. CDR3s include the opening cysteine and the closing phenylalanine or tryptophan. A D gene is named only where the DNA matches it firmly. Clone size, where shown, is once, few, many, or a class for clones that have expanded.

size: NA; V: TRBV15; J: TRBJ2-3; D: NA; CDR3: CATSRLSGTQYF; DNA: TGTGCCACCAGCAGACTCAGCGGTACGCAGTATTTT
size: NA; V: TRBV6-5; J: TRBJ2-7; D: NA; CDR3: CATPGRRGSNEQYF; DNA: TGTGCCACCCCCGGGAGGAGGGGGAGTAACGAGCAGTACTTC
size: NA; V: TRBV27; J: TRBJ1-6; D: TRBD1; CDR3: CASSINRGPNSPLHF; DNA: TGTGCCAGCAGTATCAACAGGGGTCCCAATTCACCCCTCCACTTT
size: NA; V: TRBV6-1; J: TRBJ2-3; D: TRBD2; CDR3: CASSEPSGGGADTQYF; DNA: TGTGCCAGCAGTGAACCTAGCGGGGGAGGGGCAGATACGCAGTATTTT
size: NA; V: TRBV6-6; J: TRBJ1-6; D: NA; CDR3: CASSPTLRLEALHF; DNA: TGTGCCAGCAGCCCCACCCTAAGGTTGGAGGCCCTCCACTTT
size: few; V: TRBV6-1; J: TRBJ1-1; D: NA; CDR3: CASITQGNTEAFF; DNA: TGTGCCAGCATAACACAGGGGAACACTGAAGCTTTCTTT
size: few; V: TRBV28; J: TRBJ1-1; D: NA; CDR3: CASSRTGSGYTEAFF; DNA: TGTGCCAGCAGTCGAACAGGGAGTGGGTACACTGAAGCTTTCTTT
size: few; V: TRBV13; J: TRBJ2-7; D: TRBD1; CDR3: CASSAGTGGAEQYF; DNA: TGTGCCAGCAGCGCCGGGACAGGGGGCGCCGAGCAGTACTTC
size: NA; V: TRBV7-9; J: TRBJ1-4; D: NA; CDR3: CASSWRGTNEKLFF; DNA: TGTGCCAGCAGCTGGAGGGGAACTAATGAAAAACTGTTTTTT
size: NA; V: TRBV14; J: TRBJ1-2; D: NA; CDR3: CASSQGGSYGYTF; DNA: TGTGCCAGCAGCCAGGGGGGAAGCTATGGCTACACCTTC
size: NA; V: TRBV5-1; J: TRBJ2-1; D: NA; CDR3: CASSWTESSYNEQFF; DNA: TGCGCCAGCAGCTGGACTGAGAGCTCCTACAATGAGCAGTTCTTC
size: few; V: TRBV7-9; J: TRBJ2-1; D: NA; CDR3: CASSQQQGSQDNEQFF; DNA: TGTGCCAGCAGCCAGCAACAGGGATCCCAGGACAATGAGCAGTTCTTC
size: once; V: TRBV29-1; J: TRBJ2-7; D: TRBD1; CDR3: CSVEWLTGETYEQYF; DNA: TGCAGCGTTGAGTGGTTGACAGGGGAAACCTACGAGCAGTACTTC
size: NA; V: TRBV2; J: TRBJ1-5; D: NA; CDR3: CASRMDKTRPQHF; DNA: TGTGCCAGCAGAATGGACAAGACTAGGCCCCAGCATTTT
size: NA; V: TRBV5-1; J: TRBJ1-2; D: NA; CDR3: CASRFRGAPGYTF; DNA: TGCGCCAGCAGGTTCCGGGGGGCGCCGGGCTACACCTTC
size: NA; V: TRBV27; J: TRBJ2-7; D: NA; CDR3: CASSLGGMGEQYF; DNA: TGTGCCAGCAGTTTGGGGGGAATGGGCGAGCAGTACTTC
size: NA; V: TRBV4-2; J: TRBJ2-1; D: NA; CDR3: CASSQDGEPGSYNEQFF; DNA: TGTGCCAGCAGCCAAGATGGTGAGCCCGGCTCCTACAATGAGCAGTTCTTC
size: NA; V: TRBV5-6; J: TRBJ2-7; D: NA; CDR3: CASRELRSSYEQYF; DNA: TGTGCCAGCAGGGAACTTAGGAGCTCCTACGAGCAGTACTTC
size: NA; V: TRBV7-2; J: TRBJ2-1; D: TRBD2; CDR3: CASSPTSGAWEDNEQFF; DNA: TGTGCCAGCAGCCCGACTAGCGGGGCATGGGAAGACAATGAGCAGTTCTTC
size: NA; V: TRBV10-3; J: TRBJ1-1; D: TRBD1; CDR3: CAMGQGMNTEAFF; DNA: TGTGCCATGGGACAGGGAATGAACACTGAAGCTTTCTTT
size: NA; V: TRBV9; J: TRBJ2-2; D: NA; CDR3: CASSPRDSGQGPNTGELFF; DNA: TGTGCCAGCAGCCCACGAGACTCGGGACAAGGGCCGAACACCGGGGAGCTGTTTTTT
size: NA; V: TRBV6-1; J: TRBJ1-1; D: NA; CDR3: CASSGWDRENIEAFF; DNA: TGTGCCAGCAGTGGATGGGACCGGGAGAACATTGAAGCTTTCTTT
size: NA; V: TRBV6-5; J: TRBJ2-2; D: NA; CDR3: CASTVSNTGELFF; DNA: TGTGCCAGCACGGTCTCGAACACCGGGGAGCTGTTTTTT
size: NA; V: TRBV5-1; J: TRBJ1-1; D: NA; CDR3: CASSWGGMGMNTEAFF; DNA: TGCGCCAGCAGCTGGGGGGGTATGGGGATGAACACTGAAGCTTTCTTT
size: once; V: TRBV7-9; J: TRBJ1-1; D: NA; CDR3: CASRAKNSGVNTEAFF; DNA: TGTGCCAGCCGTGCAAAGAATTCCGGGGTTAACACTGAAGCTTTCTTT
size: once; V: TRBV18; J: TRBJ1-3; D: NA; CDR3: CASSPQEDSGNTIYF; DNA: TGTGCCAGCTCACCACAAGAGGACTCTGGAAACACCATATATTTT
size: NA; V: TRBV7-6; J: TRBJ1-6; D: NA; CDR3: CASSLAPELRNSPLHF; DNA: TGTGCCAGCAGCTTAGCCCCAGAACTGAGGAATTCACCCCTCCACTTT
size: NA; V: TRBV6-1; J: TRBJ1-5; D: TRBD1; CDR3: CASSEWGQSNQPQHF; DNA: TGTGCCAGCAGTGAATGGGGACAGTCTAATCAGCCCCAGCATTTT
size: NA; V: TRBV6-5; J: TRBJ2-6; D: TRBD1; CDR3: CATTGGSGASVLTF; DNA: TGTGCCACCACAGGGGGATCTGGGGCCAGCGTCCTGACTTTC
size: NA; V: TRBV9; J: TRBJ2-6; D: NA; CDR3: CASSVGHSGASVLTF; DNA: TGTGCCAGCAGCGTAGGCCATTCTGGGGCCAGCGTCCTGACTTTC
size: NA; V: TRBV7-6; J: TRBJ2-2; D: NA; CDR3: CASSLSASGELFF; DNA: TGTGCCAGCAGCTTATCGGCTAGCGGGGAGCTGTTTTTT
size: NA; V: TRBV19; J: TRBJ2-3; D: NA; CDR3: CASSGWARTDTQYF; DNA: TGTGCCAGTAGTGGGTGGGCCCGCACAGATACGCAGTATTTT
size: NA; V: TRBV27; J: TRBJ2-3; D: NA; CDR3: CASSFQGRTQYF; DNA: TGTGCCAGCAGTTTCCAGGGTCGAACGCAGTATTTT
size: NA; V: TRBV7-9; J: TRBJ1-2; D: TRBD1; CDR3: CATQIRDRGGYTF; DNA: TGTGCCACCCAGATCCGGGACAGGGGTGGCTACACCTTC
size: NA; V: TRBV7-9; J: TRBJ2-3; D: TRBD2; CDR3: CASSLQFRGGNSDTQYF; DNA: TGTGCCAGCAGCTTACAGTTCCGCGGGGGTAATTCAGATACGCAGTATTTT
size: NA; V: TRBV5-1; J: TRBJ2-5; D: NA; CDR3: CASRSPGRGETQYF; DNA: TGCGCCAGCCGTTCTCCGGGGAGGGGGGAGACCCAGTACTTC
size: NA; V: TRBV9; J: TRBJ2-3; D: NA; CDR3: CASSVEVGGVTSSTDTQYF; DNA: TGTGCCAGCAGCGTAGAGGTCGGCGGGGTTACGTCGAGCACAGATACGCAGTATTTT
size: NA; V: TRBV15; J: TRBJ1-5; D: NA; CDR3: CATSRDRAVNQPQHF; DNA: TGTGCCACCAGCAGAGACAGGGCCGTCAATCAGCCCCAGCATTTT
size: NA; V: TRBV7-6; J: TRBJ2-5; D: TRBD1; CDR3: CASSRGWDRGKTQYF; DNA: TGTGCCAGCAGCCGAGGGTGGGACAGGGGAAAGACCCAGTACTTC
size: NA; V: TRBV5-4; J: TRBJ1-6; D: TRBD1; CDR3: CASSLARGQLNSPLHF; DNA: TGTGCCAGCAGCTTGGCCCGGGGACAGCTTAATTCACCCCTCCACTTT
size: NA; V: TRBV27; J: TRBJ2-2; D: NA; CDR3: CASGGLRGAVTGELFF; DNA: TGTGCCAGCGGAGGACTACGGGGGGCTGTCACCGGGGAGCTGTTTTTT
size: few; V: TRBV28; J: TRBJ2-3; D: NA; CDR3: CASSGGIKNTQYF; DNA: TGTGCCAGCAGCGGGGGTATCAAGAATACGCAGTATTTT
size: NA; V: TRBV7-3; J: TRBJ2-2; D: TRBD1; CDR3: CASSLQGAGGELFF; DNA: TGTGCCAGCAGCTTACAGGGGGCGGGCGGGGAGCTGTTTTTT
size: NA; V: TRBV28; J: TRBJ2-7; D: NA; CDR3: CASSSGGPGYEQYF; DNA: TGTGCCAGCAGCTCCGGGGGGCCGGGCTACGAGCAGTACTTC
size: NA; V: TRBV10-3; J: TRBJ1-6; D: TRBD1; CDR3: CAISESIQGQGTSPLHF; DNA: TGTGCCATCAGTGAGTCGATCCAGGGACAGGGAACTTCACCCCTCCACTTT
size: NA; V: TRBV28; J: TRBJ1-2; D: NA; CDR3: CASRLLQGYNYGYTF; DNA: TGTGCCAGCAGATTATTACAGGGTTATAACTATGGCTACACCTTC
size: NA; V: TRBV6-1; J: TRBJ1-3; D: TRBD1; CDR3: CASSEYYQGALYF; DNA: TGTGCCAGCAGTGAATATTATCAGGGGGCCCTATATTTT
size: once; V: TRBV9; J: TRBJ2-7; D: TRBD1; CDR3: CASSPRGQSYEQYF; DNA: TGTGCCAGCAGCCCCCGGGGACAGTCCTACGAGCAGTACTTC
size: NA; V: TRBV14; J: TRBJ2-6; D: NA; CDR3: CASSQQGSPGASVLTF; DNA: TGTGCCAGCAGCCAACAGGGGTCCCCTGGGGCCAGCGTCCTGACTTTC
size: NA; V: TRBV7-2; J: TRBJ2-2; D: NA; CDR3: CASSLASENPGELFF; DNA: TGTGCCAGCAGCTTAGCGTCGGAGAACCCCGGGGAGCTGTTTTTT
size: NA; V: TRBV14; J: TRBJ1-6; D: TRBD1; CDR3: CASSPQTGVGIRSPLHF; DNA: TGTGCCAGCAGCCCTCAGACAGGGGTAGGAATTAGGTCACCCCTCCACTTT
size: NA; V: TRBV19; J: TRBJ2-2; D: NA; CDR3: CASSPSISTSNNGELFF; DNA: TGTGCCAGTAGCCCTAGCATTTCGACCTCGAACAACGGGGAGCTGTTTTTT